This T cell receptor (beta chain) comes out of a study of shared clonotypes between healthy human individuals. Study context: The study enrolled a couple of women and a few men aged 18 to 49. Each donor's CD8 memory used one plate, CD8 naive two, each CD4 subset three.

As to this clone: What it recognizes is unknown.

The method was immunoSEQ multiplex PCR; TCRdb's version includes in-frame clones alone and lacks a portion of them. Altogether more than 1 million clones are present, more than 75% being singletons, with the ten largest covering more than 0.45%. Whole-study findings and limits: Clonotypes which were not shared had lower generation probabilities than clonotypes that all four donors shared. Naive subsets, compared against memory subsets, generally had larger estimated richness values.

CDR3 length: 15 amino acids. Germline V gene data show CDR1 as SGHVS and CDR2 as FQNEAQ. V shed 6 bases and J 3 bases; nucleotides not matched to a gene: 8. The chain employs TRBV7-8 and TRBJ2-7; 10 nucleotides agree with TRBD1. The receptor was isolated from a young man in good health. Some clones in this sample may be carry-over from other donors' samples. The sequencing input was memory CD4+ T cells from PBMCs. Subset indicated: CD45RA-negative fraction. The CDR3 coding sequence is TGTGCCAGCAGTAAAGACAGGGGGCCCTTCTACGAGCAGTACTTC. Translated: CASSKDRGPFYEQYF.